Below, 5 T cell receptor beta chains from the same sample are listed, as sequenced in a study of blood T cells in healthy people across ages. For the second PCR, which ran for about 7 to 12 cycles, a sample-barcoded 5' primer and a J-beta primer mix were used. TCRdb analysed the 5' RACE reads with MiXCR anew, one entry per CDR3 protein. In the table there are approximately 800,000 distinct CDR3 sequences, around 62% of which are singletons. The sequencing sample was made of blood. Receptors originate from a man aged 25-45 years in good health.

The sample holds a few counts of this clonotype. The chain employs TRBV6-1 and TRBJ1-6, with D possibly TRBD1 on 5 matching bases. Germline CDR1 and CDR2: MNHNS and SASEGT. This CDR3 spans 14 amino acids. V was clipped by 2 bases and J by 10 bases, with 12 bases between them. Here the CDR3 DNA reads TGTGCCAGCAGTGAAACGGGGGTCGGATCACCCCTCCACTTT. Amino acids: CASSETGVGSPLHF.

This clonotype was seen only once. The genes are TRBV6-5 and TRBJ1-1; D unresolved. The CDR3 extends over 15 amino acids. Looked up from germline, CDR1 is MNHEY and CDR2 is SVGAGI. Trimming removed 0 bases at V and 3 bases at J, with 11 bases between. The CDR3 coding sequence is TGTGCCAGCAGTTACTCGATTAACCAGGACACTGAAGCTTTCTTT. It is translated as CASSYSINQDTEAFF.

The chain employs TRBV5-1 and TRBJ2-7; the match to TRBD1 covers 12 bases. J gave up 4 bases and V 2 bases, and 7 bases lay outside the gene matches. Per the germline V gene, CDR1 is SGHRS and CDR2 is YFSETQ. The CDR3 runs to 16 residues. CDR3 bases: TGCGCCAGCAGCTTCGCACCGGGACAGGGGGCATACGAGCAGTACTTC. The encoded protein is CASSFAPGQGAYEQYF.

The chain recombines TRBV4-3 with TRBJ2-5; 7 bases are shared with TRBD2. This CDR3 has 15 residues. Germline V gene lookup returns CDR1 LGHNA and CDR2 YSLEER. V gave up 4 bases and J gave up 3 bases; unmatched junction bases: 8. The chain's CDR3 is CASSPTSVGKETQYF. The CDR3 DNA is TGCGCCAGCAGCCCTACTAGCGTGGGTAAAGAGACCCAGTACTTC.

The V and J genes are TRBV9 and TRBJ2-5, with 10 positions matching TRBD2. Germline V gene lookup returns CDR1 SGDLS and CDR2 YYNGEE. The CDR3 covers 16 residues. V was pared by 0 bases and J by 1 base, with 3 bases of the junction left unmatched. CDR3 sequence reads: CASSVGASGGQETQYF. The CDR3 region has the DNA TGTGCCAGCAGCGTAGGGGCTAGCGGGGGCCAAGAGACCCAGTACTTC.